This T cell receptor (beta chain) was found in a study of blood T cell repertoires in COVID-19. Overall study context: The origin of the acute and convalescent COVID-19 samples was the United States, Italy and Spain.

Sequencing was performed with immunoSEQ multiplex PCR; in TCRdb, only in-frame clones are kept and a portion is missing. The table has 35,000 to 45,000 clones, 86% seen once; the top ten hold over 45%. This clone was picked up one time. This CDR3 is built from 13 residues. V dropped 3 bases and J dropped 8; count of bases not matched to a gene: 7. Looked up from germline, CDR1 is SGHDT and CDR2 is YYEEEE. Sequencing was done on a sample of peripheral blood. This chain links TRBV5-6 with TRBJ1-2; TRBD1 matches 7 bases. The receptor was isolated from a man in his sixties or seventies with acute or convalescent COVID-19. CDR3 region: CASSSTGQSGYTF. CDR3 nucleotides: TGTGCCAGCAGCTCGACAGGGCAAAGCGGCTACACCTTC.